These 14 T cell receptor beta chains originate from one sample sequenced in a study of shared clonotypes between healthy human individuals. Profiling relied on immunoSEQ multiplex PCR, and the TCRdb table lists in-frame clones only, not all of them. The sample consists of some 2,500,000 clones, 93% of them appearing once. Sequencing was done on a sample of naive CD4+ T cells from PBMCs. Subset: CD45RA+ positively selected. The receptors were gathered from a man in his late teens or twenties in good health. Some clones in this sample may be carry-over from other donors' samples.

The V and J genes are TRBV5-4 and TRBJ2-7; D might be TRBD2 (6 bases). V was trimmed by 0 bases and J by 2 bases, leaving 12 bases between them. The CDR3 spans 15 residues. CDR1 and CDR2 from the germline V gene are SGHNT and YYREEE (reference sequence). CDR3: CASSLVWDSTYEQYF. CDR3 sequence (DNA): TGTGCCAGCAGCTTGGTTTGGGACTCTACCTACGAGCAGTACTTC.

The V gene is TRBV6-1, the J gene TRBJ1-2, with no clear D. V was clipped by 0 bases and J by 8 bases, with 19 bases between them. The CDR3 consists of 16 residues. CDR1 MNHNS and CDR2 SASEGT come from the germline V gene. CDR3 nucleotides: TGTGCCAGCAGTGAAGCGCGCTCCCACCCTGCTCGAGGCTACACCTTC. It translates to CASSEARSHPARGYTF.

This chain joins TRBV7-8 and TRBJ2-1; D is undetermined. Germline V gives CDR1 SGHVS, CDR2 FQNEAQ. This CDR3 has 15 residues. With 1 base removed from V and 1 base from J, the gap between germline ends came to 8 bases. This chain's CDR3 is CASSLVLVSYNEQFF. The CDR3 DNA reads TGTGCCAGCAGCTTAGTCCTAGTATCCTACAATGAGCAGTTCTTC.

The chain has TRBV11-3 and TRBJ2-1, with 10 bases lining up with TRBD2. CDR3 length: 15 residues. Germline V gene sequence: CDR1 SGHNT, CDR2 YENEEA. V was pared by 5 bases and J by 4 bases, with 5 bases of the junction left unmatched. The CDR3 nucleotides are TGTGCCAGCAGCAAAGGGACTAGCGCTTACAATGAGCAGTTCTTC. It is translated as CASSKGTSAYNEQFF.

This chain uses TRBV27 with TRBJ2-1, with TRBD2 matching over 9 bases. The CDR3 is 14 amino acids. V gave up 1 base and J gave up 7 bases; unmatched junction bases: 2. The V gene's germline CDR1 is MNHEY and CDR2 SMNVEV (reference sequence). The CDR3 DNA sequence: TGTGCCAGCAGTTTATTAGCGGGGGAAAATGAGCAGTTCTTC. It yields the protein CASSLLAGENEQFF.

This clone occurred once. The chain recombines TRBV4-1 with TRBJ1-4, with D maybe TRBD1 (5 bases). The CDR3 loop spans 17 amino acids. The V end was cut by 1 base, the J end by 8 bases, with 20 bases between. Germline-derived CDR1 and CDR2 are MGHRA and YSYEKL. CDR3 nucleotides: TGCGCCAGCAGCCAAGCGATGGGTGTTGGGGCGGGGGAAAAACTGTTTTTT. It specifies CASSQAMGVGAGEKLFF.

The chain is built from TRBV19 and TRBJ1-3; D is unclear. Germline CDR1 reads LNHDA; CDR2 reads SQIVND (reference sequence). The CDR3 has 15 amino acids. Between the trimmed V and J ends, which lost 1 base and 3 bases, there was a span of 10 bases. The DNA for the CDR3 is TGTGCCAGTAGTATAGGCAGGCGGATTGGAAACACCATATATTTT. It is translated as CASSIGRRIGNTIYF. Complete variable domain (other parts from reference TRBV19 and TRBJ1-3): DGGITQSPKYLFRKEGQNVTLSCEQNLNHDAMYWYRQDPGQGLRLIYYSQIVNDFQKGDIAEGYSVSREKKESFPLTVTSAQKNPTAFYLCASSIGRRIGNTIYFGEGSWLTVV.

V and J are TRBV18 and TRBJ2-7, with a tentative D call TRBD1 (6 bases). The germline gives CDR1 KGHSH, CDR2 LQKENI. The CDR3 is 14 amino acids. The germline V and J ends were trimmed by 6 bases and 0 bases, with 12 bases remaining between them. DNA for the CDR3: TGTGCCAGCTCTCGGACAGAAAGCTCCTACGAGCAGTACTTC. Protein: CASSRTESSYEQYF.

V is TRBV5-4 and J is TRBJ1-2, with D maybe TRBD1 (6 bases). The CDR3 is made up of 13 amino acids. V lost 3 bases, J lost 4 bases, and 10 bases lay in between. Germline CDR1 reads SGHNT; CDR2 reads YYREEE (reference sequence). The chain's CDR3 is CASSSDSIYGYTF. The CDR3 DNA follows: TGTGCCAGCAGCTCGGACAGCATCTATGGCTACACCTTC.

This chain's CDR3 is CSARAPGEQYF. CDR3 DNA: TGCAGTGCTAGAGCCCCGGGAGAGCAGTACTTC. The chain uses TRBV20-1 and TRBJ2-5; D possibly corresponds to TRBD2 (6 bases). Trimming took 1 base from V and 11 from J, leaving 11 bases between them. This CDR3 is built from 11 residues. The germline gives CDR1 DFQATT, CDR2 SNEGSKA (reference sequence).

This chain connects TRBV28 to TRBJ2-3, with TRBD1 matching over 10 bases. The CDR3 is made up of 16 amino acids. Trimming removed 5 bases from V and 5 bases from J; junction bases left unmatched: 10. Germline-derived CDR1 and CDR2 are MDHEN and SYDVKM. Here the CDR3 reads CASSPAGQGGGDTQYF. In DNA, the CDR3 is TGTGCCAGCAGTCCCGCCGGACAGGGGGGGGGAGATACGCAGTATTTT.

The chain has TRBV29-1 and TRBJ2-3, with D perhaps TRBD2 (6 bases). CDR1 is SQVTM, CDR2 ANQGSEA, per germline. The CDR3 totals 14 residues. Trimming removed 8 bases from V and 2 bases from J, with 17 bases in between. The CDR3 DNA reads TGCAGCTCCTTAGCGGACTTAGACACAGATACGCAGTATTTT. Translation gives CSSLADLDTDTQYF.

The chain recombines TRBV10-3 with TRBJ1-1; 7 nucleotides match TRBD1. The CDR3 is made up of 15 amino acids. Per germline, CDR1 ENHRY and CDR2 SYGVKD. The trim removed 3 bases at V and 5 bases at J, leaving 9 bases unmatched. CDR3 loop: CAISEATGWGTEAFF. The CDR3 DNA reads TGTGCCATCAGTGAAGCGACAGGGTGGGGGACTGAAGCTTTCTTT.

This chain uses TRBV13 with TRBJ2-6; 8 bases match TRBD2. Germline V gene lookup returns CDR1 PRHDT and CDR2 FYEKMQ (reference sequence). The CDR3 covers 18 residues. The junction had 11 bases not matched to a gene; V was cut back by 5 bases and J by 2 bases. CDR3 nucleotide sequence: TGTGCCAGCAGCCGCAAGAAGGCGGGAGGTCCTGGGGCCAACGTCCTGACTTTC. Translation gives CASSRKKAGGPGANVLTF.